This T cell receptor beta chain is from a study of OX40 agonist ivuxolimab in advanced cancers. Whole-study context: Three patients had partial responses: one hepatocellular carcinoma, two cutaneous melanoma. Study findings and constraints: Expanded clones were, on average, more numerous among CD8+ T cells than CD4+.

The V and J ends lost 5 bases and 6 bases respectively, with 5 bases between them. The CDR3 contains 12 residues. Germline lookup yields CDR1 LNHDA and CDR2 SQIVND (reference sequence). Blood draws occurred at baseline, cycle 4 day 1, and cycle 7 day 1. Libraries were prepared by immunoSEQ multiplex PCR; TCRdb keeps only in-frame clonotypes and omits some of them. Altogether roughly 69,000 clones are present, 75% to 90% being singletons, with the ten largest covering about 4.1%. Worth noting for this clone: Its antigen is not identified.

The chain couples TRBV19 to TRBJ1-6; D remains ambiguous. Source: CD4+ or CD8+ T cells sorted from blood, taken in a trial of the OX40 agonist ivuxolimab. This receptor was taken from an adult with an advanced solid tumor such as melanoma, head and neck, liver or kidney cancer. CDR3 sequence reads: CASSLRNSPLHF. The CDR3 coding sequence is TGTGCCAGTAGTCTTCGTAATTCACCCCTCCACTTT. The whole variable domain, filled in from reference TRBV19 and TRBJ1-6, reads DGGITQSPKYLFRKEGQNVTLSCEQNLNHDAMYWYRQDPGQGLRLIYYSQIVNDFQKGDIAEGYSVSREKKESFPLTVTSAQKNPTAFYLCASSLRNSPLHFGNGTRLTVT.